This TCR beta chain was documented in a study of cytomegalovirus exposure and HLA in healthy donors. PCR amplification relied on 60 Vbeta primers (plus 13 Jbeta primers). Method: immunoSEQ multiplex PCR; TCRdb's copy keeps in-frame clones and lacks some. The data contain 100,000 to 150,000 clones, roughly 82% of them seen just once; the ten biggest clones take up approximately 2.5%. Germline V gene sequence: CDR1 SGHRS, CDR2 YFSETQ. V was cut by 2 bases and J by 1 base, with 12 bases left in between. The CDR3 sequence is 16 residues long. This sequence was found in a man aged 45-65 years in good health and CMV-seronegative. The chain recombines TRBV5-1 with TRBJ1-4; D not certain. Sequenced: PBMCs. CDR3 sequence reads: CASSFGYGETNEKLFF. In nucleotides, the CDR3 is TGCGCCAGCAGCTTTGGGTACGGGGAAACTAATGAAAAACTGTTTTTT.